This T cell receptor beta chain was obtained from a study of immune evolution from preneoplasia to lung adenocarcinoma (dated by TCRdb to 2020 to 2022). For context, the study as a whole: No AAH lesions showed HLA loss of heterozygosity, compared with around 7% of AIS, 15% of MIA and about a third of ADC lesions. The study combined immune gene expression, TCR sequencing and multiplex immunofluorescence to profile immune contexture across lung adenocarcinoma precursors and invasive adenocarcinoma. Resected precursor lesions (AAH, AIS, MIA) and invasive adenocarcinomas were compared against paired morphologically normal lung tissue. Sample size was based on specimen availability rather than a prior power calculation. The immune data were integrated with whole exome sequencing and methylation data obtained from the same cohort of nodules. The overall cohort comprised 53 patients with pulmonary nodules who underwent surgical resection. A total of about 56 patients contributed TCR sequencing data. According to the study, about 100 samples were used for TCR sequencing. POLYSOLVER was used to infer class I HLA alleles from exome data, and LOHHLA was used to detect allele-specific HLA loss. On the study overall, not on this receptor specifically: All patients were from Japan and China, so applicability to Western populations was uncertain. The highest clonality was observed in normal lung, whereas higher T cell density and diversity but lower clonality appeared to be present in later-stage lesions. The findings were based on association rather than direct causation, and larger cohorts with long-term follow-up and longitudinal biopsies were deemed needed. KRAS-mutant nodules showed the highest T cell clonality compared with EGFR-mutant or double wild-type lesions. The highest top T cell clone frequencies were observed in normal lung, and a progressive decrease in top T cell clone frequencies appeared to occur from AAH through AIS, MIA and invasive adenocarcinoma.

The immunoSEQ hsTCRbeta Kit was used to sequence TCR beta CDR3 regions from DNA. In the source study's methods: The ImmunoSEQ Analyzer was used to analyse the TCR sequencing data. T cell clonality was defined as 1 minus Pielou's evenness computed on productive rearrangements. To measure T cell diversity, the inverse Simpson index was applied to productive templates. T cell density was defined as TCR beta template counts normalized to usable DNA, with usable DNA estimated by amplification and sequencing of housekeeping genes. Two-sided Kruskal-Wallis tests were used to compare TCR metrics between histologic stages. In TCRdb, the immuneACCESS table is reduced to in-frame sequences with V and J assigned. These tables do not hold every clone; where another copy was compared, an unresolved V gene accounts for under half, and the others remain unexplained. The D gene and trimming were derived from the DNA, and the V and J assignments and clone size from that table. A total of around 12,000 clones appear in this sample, approximately 86% of them only once. Clones ranked in the top ten supply 1.7% of the sample.

With respect to this clone: This clone's antigen is unknown. Base qualities are missing; no much larger clone stands one base away.

Patients underwent resection in Japan or China between about 2013 and 2018. Two lung cancer pathologists independently confirmed the histologic diagnosis of each case on H&E slides. Premalignant or tumor cells were enriched for nucleic acid extraction by macro-dissection performed after pathologic assessment. DNA was isolated from FFPE tissue using the AllPrep DNA/RNA FFPE Kit. Sequenced: FFPE minimally invasive lung adenocarcinoma tissue. This specimen's cell subset or site label, per the study, means: micro-invasive lung adenocarcinoma (MIA). This receptor was identified in a person aged 70 to 85 with lung adenocarcinoma.

For the CDR3, the sequence is CAWSPGQGYGYTF. The base sequence is TGTGCCTGGTCCCCGGGCCAGGGCTATGGCTACACCTTC. The sequence links TRBV30 to TRBJ1-2; TRBD1 is a possible D gene, resting on 5 matching bases. Reading the germline V gene (reference sequence) gives CDR1 GTSNPN and CDR2 SVGIG. The CDR3 starts with the cysteine, ends with the phenylalanine, and has 13 residues. The sequence is cut down to CDR3 DNA, 39 bases in frame from base 1. V loses 5 bases, J loses 4 bases, and the germline ends lie 14 bases apart. The reference TRBV30 and TRBJ1-2 proteins fill in what lies around the CDR3, so the full variable domain reads SQTIHQWPATLVQPVGSPLSLECTVEGTSNPNLYWYRQAAGRGLQLLFYSVGIGQISSEVPQNLSASRPQDRQFILSSKKLLLSDSGFYLCAWSPGQGYGYTFGSGTRLTVV.